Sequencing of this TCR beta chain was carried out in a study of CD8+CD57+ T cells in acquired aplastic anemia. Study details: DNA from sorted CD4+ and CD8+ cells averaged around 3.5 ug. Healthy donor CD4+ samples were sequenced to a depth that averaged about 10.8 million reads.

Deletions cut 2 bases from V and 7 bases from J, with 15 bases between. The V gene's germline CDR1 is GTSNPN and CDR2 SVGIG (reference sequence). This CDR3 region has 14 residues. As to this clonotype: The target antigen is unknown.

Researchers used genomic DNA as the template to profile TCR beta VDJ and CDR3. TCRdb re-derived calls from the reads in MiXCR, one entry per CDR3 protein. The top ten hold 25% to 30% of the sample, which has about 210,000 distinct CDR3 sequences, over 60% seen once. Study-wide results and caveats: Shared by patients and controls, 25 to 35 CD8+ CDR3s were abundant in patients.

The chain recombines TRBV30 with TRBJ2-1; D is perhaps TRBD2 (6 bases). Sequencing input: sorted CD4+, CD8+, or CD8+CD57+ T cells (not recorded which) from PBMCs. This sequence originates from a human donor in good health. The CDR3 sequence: CAWSSSGGVNEQFF. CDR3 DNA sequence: TGTGCCTGGAGTTCCAGCGGAGGGGTGAATGAGCAGTTCTTC.